These T cell receptor beta chains were read from a single sample in a study of early T cells in non-severe SARS-CoV-2 infection. One entry per CDR3 protein, called by TCRdb with MiXCR from the 5' RACE reads. In the table there are approximately 30,000 distinct CDR3 sequences, approximately 5% of which are singletons. Input material: whole blood. Receptors were obtained from an adult who was a healthcare worker with PCR-confirmed SARS-CoV-2 infection or an uninfected control (not recorded which). The CDR3 runs from the conserved cysteine through the conserved F or W. The D gene is left open where the match is weak. Some rows mark clone size as missing; the rest say once, few, many or name a class of expanded clone.

CDR3aa	CDR3nt	d_gene	v_gene	j_gene	abundance
CSAIRGRGYNEQFF	TGCAGTGCTATTAGGGGCAGGGGTTACAATGAGCAGTTCTTC	NA	TRBV20-1	TRBJ2-1	once
CASSLRVLSYEQYF	TGTGCCAGCAGCTTGAGGGTGCTTTCCTACGAGCAGTACTTC	NA	TRBV5-6	TRBJ2-7	many
CSAPSRYSYNEQFF	TGCAGTGCACCTAGCCGTTACTCCTACAATGAGCAGTTCTTC	NA	TRBV20-1	TRBJ2-1	few
CASSLAVTASNQPQHF	TGTGCCAGCAGCTTGGCCGTAACAGCGAGCAATCAGCCCCAGCATTTT	NA	TRBV5-5	TRBJ1-5	many
CASGWTVYNEQFF	TGTGCCAGCGGATGGACGGTCTACAATGAGCAGTTCTTC	NA	TRBV27	TRBJ2-1	many
CASSPLAGGTDTQYF	TGTGCCAGCAGCCCCCTAGCGGGTGGTACAGATACGCAGTATTTT	TRBD2	TRBV27	TRBJ2-3	few
CASSLAPPGNTEAFF	TGTGCCAGCAGCTTAGCCCCTCCCGGGAACACTGAAGCTTTCTTT	NA	TRBV7-2	TRBJ1-1	many
CATMAPKRTYEQYF	TGTGCCACCATGGCCCCAAAAAGGACCTACGAGCAGTACTTC	NA	TRBV6-2/TRBV6-3	TRBJ2-7	many
CASSGGPYEQYF	TGTGCCAGTAGTGGCGGCCCCTACGAGCAGTACTTC	NA	TRBV19	TRBJ2-7	many
CASSDTRALSSNQPQHF	TGTGCCAGCAGCGATACCCGGGCTTTAAGTAGCAATCAGCCCCAGCATTTT	NA	TRBV5-8	TRBJ1-5	many
CASSSGTSGQLDTQYF	TGTGCCAGCAGCTCTGGGACTAGCGGACAATTAGATACGCAGTATTTT	TRBD2	TRBV7-2	TRBJ2-3	many
CASSEALSTGNIQYF	TGTGCCAGCAGTGAAGCCCTCTCAACGGGAAACATTCAGTACTTC	NA	TRBV2	TRBJ2-4	NA
CATSDEVSEQFF	TGTGCCACCAGTGACGAGGTTAGTGAGCAGTTCTTC	NA	TRBV24-1	TRBJ2-1	many